The rows below give T cell receptor beta chains drawn from one sample of a study of blood T cell repertoires in COVID-19. Some clones are missing from TCRdb's copy, which holds only in-frame ones; the method was immunoSEQ multiplex PCR. The table lists some 250,000 clones, roughly 87% of them singletons. Sequencing was done on a sample of peripheral blood. These receptors all stem from a woman aged 25 to 39 with acute or convalescent COVID-19. CDR3s include the opening cysteine and the closing phenylalanine or tryptophan. The D gene is left open where the match is weak. Expanded clones are given a class, and other clones once, few, many or no size at all.

j_call	d_call	cdr3_length	v_call	clone_size	cdr3_nt	cdr3_aa
TRBJ2-1	-	13	TRBV19	-	TGTGCCAGTAGTCCCACTGCTTACAATGAGCAGTTCTTC	CASSPTAYNEQFF
TRBJ2-2	-	15	TRBV18	-	TGTGCCAGCTCACCACGGTCGGGGAACACCGGGGAGCTGTTTTTT	CASSPRSGNTGELFF
TRBJ2-1	TRBD2	13	TRBV5-4	-	TGTGCCAGCAGCCCTGGACTAGCCAATGAGCAGTTCTTC	CASSPGLANEQFF
TRBJ1-3	-	15	TRBV30	-	TGTGCCTGGAGGCTTAGGGGGGGAACTGGAAACACCATATATTTT	CAWRLRGGTGNTIYF
TRBJ2-7	TRBD2	15	TRBV5-8	once	TGTGCCAGCAGCTTGGGGGGCGGGAGTTATATCGAGCAGTACTTC	CASSLGGGSYIEQYF
TRBJ2-1	-	14	TRBV30	-	TGTGCCTGGAGTGGATCAGGGGCCTACAATGAGCAGTTCTTC	CAWSGSGAYNEQFF
TRBJ2-7	TRBD2	15	TRBV19	-	TGTGCCAGTATGTTCCGGGCTAGCGGGACCTACGAGCAGTACTTC	CASMFRASGTYEQYF
TRBJ2-1	TRBD2	16	TRBV25-1	-	TGTGCCAGCAGTGAATTAACAGCGGGAAGTCTCCATGAGCAGTTCTTC	CASSELTAGSLHEQFF
TRBJ1-5	-	14	TRBV19	-	TGTGCCAGTAGTAACAACAGGGACAATCAGCCCCAGCATTTT	CASSNNRDNQPQHF
TRBJ1-4	-	13	TRBV7-8	-	TGTGCCAGCAGAGTAGGAGGAAATGAAAAACTGTTTTTT	CASRVGGNEKLFF
TRBJ2-1	TRBD2	16	TRBV19	-	TGTGCCAGTAGTATAGCGCGGCTCGGAGCGGGGAATGAGCAGTTCTTC	CASSIARLGAGNEQFF
TRBJ1-2	-	14	TRBV19	few	TGTGCCAGTAGTATCTCCGACAGTCTCTATGGCTACACCTTC	CASSISDSLYGYTF
TRBJ2-7	-	13	TRBV9	-	TGTGCCAGCAGCGCAGGGTTTTTCTACGAGCAGTACTTC	CASSAGFFYEQYF
TRBJ1-1	-	13	TRBV29-1	-	TGCAGCGTTGAAGCCCTTATGAACACTGAAGCTTTCTTT	CSVEALMNTEAFF
TRBJ2-7	TRBD2	13	TRBV29-1	-	TGCAGCGTTGAGGGAGGGATCCCCTACGAGCAGTACTTC	CSVEGGIPYEQYF
TRBJ2-5	-	13	TRBV27	-	TGTGCCAGCAGTCGGGCTACAGGGCGGACCCAGTACTTC	CASSRATGRTQYF
TRBJ2-7	TRBD1	15	TRBV29-1	few	TGCAGCGTTGAACTGGGGGACAGGGACGCCTACGAGCAGTACTTC	CSVELGDRDAYEQYF
TRBJ2-1	TRBD2	21	TRBV4-1	-	TGCGCCAGCAGCCAATTCATCAGACTAGCGGGAGTCGCAGGCGTTTACAATGAGCAGTTCTTC	CASSQFIRLAGVAGVYNEQFF
TRBJ1-2	TRBD1	15	TRBV19	-	TGTGCCAGTAGACCCGACAGGGGTTCTAACTATGGCTACACCTTC	CASRPDRGSNYGYTF
TRBJ2-3	TRBD1	17	TRBV4-2	few	TGTGCCAGCAGCCAAGAAGGAACAGGGGGCGTATCAGATACGCAGTATTTT	CASSQEGTGGVSDTQYF
TRBJ2-5	-	13	TRBV12-3/TRBV12-4	-	TGTGCCACCAAGGGGCAAGACCAAGAGACCCAGTACTTC	CATKGQDQETQYF
TRBJ2-1	TRBD2	16	TRBV5-1	-	TGCGCCAGCAGCCCTCGGACTAGCGGGAGTCTTAATGAGCAGTTCTTC	CASSPRTSGSLNEQFF
TRBJ2-7	TRBD1	17	TRBV6-2/TRBV6-3	-	TGTGCCAGCAGTTACCCGAACAACGGGCAGGGGGCCTACGAGCAGTACTTC	CASSYPNNGQGAYEQYF
TRBJ1-5	TRBD1	14	TRBV6-6	once	TGTGCCAGCAGTGCCGGACAGGGGCATCAGCCCCAGCATTTT	CASSAGQGHQPQHF
TRBJ2-1	TRBD2	18	TRBV9	-	TGTGCCAGCAGCGTGGGGTTGGCGGGAGTGAGCTCCTACAATGAGCAGTTCTTC	CASSVGLAGVSSYNEQFF
TRBJ2-5	-	12	TRBV2	once	TGTGCCAGCAGTCGACGGAGAGAGACCCAGTACTTC	CASSRRRETQYF
TRBJ2-7	TRBD2	14	TRBV30	few	TGTGCCGGAAATCTAGCGGGAGAAGTCTACGAGCAGTACTTC	CAGNLAGEVYEQYF
TRBJ2-3	-	17	TRBV7-6	-	TGTGCCAGCAGCACAGACTACTCTAGCGTTAGCACAGATACGCAGTATTTT	CASSTDYSSVSTDTQYF
TRBJ2-1	TRBD2	16	TRBV9	-	TGTGCCAGCAGCGTAGGGGGCGGGAGTAGCTACAATGAGCAGTTCTTC	CASSVGGGSSYNEQFF
TRBJ2-7	-	15	TRBV12-5	-	TGTGCTAGTGGTTCCCCGAAAGGGGGTTCCTACGAGCAGTACTTC	CASGSPKGGSYEQYF
TRBJ1-1	TRBD1	16	TRBV19	-	TGTGCCAGTAGTGACTCGCCGGGACAGCCGAACACTGAAGCTTTCTTT	CASSDSPGQPNTEAFF
TRBJ2-3	TRBD1	15	TRBV5-1	-	TGCGCCAGCTTCCTCGGGACAGCTAGCACAGATACGCAGTATTTT	CASFLGTASTDTQYF
TRBJ2-1	-	15	TRBV27	-	TGTGCCAGCAGTCCGACAGCCGTTCCATACAATGAGCAGTTCTTC	CASSPTAVPYNEQFF
TRBJ1-4	-	12	TRBV12-3/TRBV12-4	-	TGTGCCAGCAACCGCGGGGGTGAAAAACTGTTTTTT	CASNRGGEKLFF
TRBJ1-1	TRBD1	15	TRBV7-2	-	TGTGCCAGCAGCTTGGGGACAGGGAAGAACACTGAAGCTTTCTTT	CASSLGTGKNTEAFF
TRBJ2-1	-	12	TRBV5-1	-	TGCGCCAGCAGCTTGGCTATCAATGAGCAGTTCTTC	CASSLAINEQFF
TRBJ1-5	TRBD1	18	TRBV6-2/TRBV6-3	few	TGTGCCAGCAGTTACAGCGGACAGGGGAGGTTAGGCAATCAGCCCCAGCATTTT	CASSYSGQGRLGNQPQHF
TRBJ1-4	-	15	TRBV29-1	-	TGCAGCGTAAAACGCGAAAATCCAAATAATGAAAAACTGTTTTTT	CSVKRENPNNEKLFF
TRBJ2-5	TRBD2	15	TRBV29-1	-	TGCAGCGTCAGAGGTTTAGCGGGAAGGGGCGAGACCCAGTACTTC	CSVRGLAGRGETQYF
TRBJ1-3	TRBD1	15	TRBV7-9	-	TGTGCCAGCAGCCCCCGGGACAGCTCTGGAAACACCATATATTTT	CASSPRDSSGNTIYF
TRBJ2-2	-	12	TRBV2	-	TGTGCCAGCAGTTCTGCGGCCGGGGAGCTGTTTTTT	CASSSAAGELFF
TRBJ2-7	TRBD2	14	TRBV18	-	TGTGCCAGCTCACCGAGCGGGGCCCGCTACGAGCAGTACTTC	CASSPSGARYEQYF
TRBJ2-5	TRBD2	16	TRBV11-2	-	TGTGCCAGCAGCTTAGGAACTAGCGGGAGTGAAGAGACCCAGTACTTC	CASSLGTSGSEETQYF
TRBJ2-7	-	15	TRBV21-1	once	TGTGCCAGCAACGGACAGGCCCACTCTTCCTACGAGCAGTACTTC	CASNGQAHSSYEQYF
TRBJ2-7	TRBD2	16	TRBV30	-	TGTGCCTGGAGTCCGCTAAGGACTAGCGGGAGCTACGAGCAGTACTTC	CAWSPLRTSGSYEQYF
TRBJ2-7	-	12	TRBV30	once	TGTGCCGGACAGTCATTCTCCTACGAGCAGTACTTC	CAGQSFSYEQYF
TRBJ1-6	TRBD1	18	TRBV19	-	TGTGCCAGTAGCTATCCGGGACAGGGGGGTTCGGCCAATTCACCCCTCCACTTT	CASSYPGQGGSANSPLHF